This T cell receptor beta chain is drawn from a study of blood T cells in healthy people across ages. This CDR3 spans 15 amino acids. V lost 5 bases and J lost 3; bases outside the gene matches: 10. Germline lookup yields CDR1 SEHNR and CDR2 FQNEAQ (reference sequence). Through a sample-barcoded 5' primer and a J-beta primer mix, a second PCR was run for roughly 7 to 12 cycles. TCRdb analysed the 5' RACE reads with MiXCR anew, one entry per CDR3 protein. This sample yields 800,000 to 950,000 distinct CDR3 sequences, of which approximately 49% are seen a single time; around 15% belongs to the top ten.

This TCR was recovered from a man aged 25 to 40 in good health. The sequencing input was blood. V gene TRBV7-9 combines with J gene TRBJ2-7; 7 positions match TRBD1. CDR3 in amino acids: CASSPLLGTVYEQYF. CDR3 in DNA: TGTGCCAGCAGCCCCCTCCTCGGGACAGTCTACGAGCAGTACTTC.